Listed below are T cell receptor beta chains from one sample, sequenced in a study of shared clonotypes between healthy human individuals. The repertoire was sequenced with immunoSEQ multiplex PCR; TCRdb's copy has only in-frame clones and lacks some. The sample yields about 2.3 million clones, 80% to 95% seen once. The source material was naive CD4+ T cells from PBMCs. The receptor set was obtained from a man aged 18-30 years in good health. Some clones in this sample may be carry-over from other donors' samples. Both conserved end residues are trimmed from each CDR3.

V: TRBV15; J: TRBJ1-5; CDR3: ATSRDPSQPQH
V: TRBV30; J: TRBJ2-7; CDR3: AWSVGVASGQY
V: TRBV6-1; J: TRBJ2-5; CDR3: ASREENRGFETQY
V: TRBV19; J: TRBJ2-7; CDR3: ASSISGSVTYEQY
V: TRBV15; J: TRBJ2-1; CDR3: ATERTGNNEQF
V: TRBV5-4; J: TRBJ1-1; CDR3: ASSAEPGRVNTEAF
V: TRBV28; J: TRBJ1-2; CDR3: ASESGAYGYT
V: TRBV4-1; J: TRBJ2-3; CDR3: ASSQGRAGLPSTDTQY
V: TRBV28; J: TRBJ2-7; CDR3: ASSSPGTVLDEQY
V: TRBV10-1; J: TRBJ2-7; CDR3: ASRELTGGKVWQY
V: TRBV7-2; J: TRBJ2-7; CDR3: ASSWSRDYEQY
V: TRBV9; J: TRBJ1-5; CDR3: ASSADPVGQPQH
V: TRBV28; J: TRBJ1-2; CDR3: ASSLGGYNYGYT
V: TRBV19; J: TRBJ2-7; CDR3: ASSMGTSGTAYEQY
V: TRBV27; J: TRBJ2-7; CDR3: ASSFRNTGTYEQY
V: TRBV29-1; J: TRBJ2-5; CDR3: SVESYRGHPY
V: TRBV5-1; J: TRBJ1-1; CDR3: ASSGNRGQGTEAF
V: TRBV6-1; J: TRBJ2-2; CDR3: ASRDHRSTGELF
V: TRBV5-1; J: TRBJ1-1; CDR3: ASSLAGEHSTEAF
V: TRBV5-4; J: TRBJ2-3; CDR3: ASSLRTSGTTDTQY
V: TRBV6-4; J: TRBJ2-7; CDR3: ASSDPGGLAGVSYEQY
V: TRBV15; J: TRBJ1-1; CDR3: ATSSSSTGAGAF
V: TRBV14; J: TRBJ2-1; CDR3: ASSQRHRGHPGEQF
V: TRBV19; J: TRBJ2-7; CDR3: ASSMASGSRSYEQY
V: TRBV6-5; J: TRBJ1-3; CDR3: ASRKGQISGNTIY
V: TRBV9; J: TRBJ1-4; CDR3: ASSVEGEKLF
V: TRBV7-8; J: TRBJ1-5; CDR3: ASSLAWAGDQPQH
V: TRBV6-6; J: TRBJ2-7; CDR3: ASSYSINTKYEQY
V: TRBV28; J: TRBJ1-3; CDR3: ASSLVGGLGNTIY
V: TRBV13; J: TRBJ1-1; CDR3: ASSLNRVAEAF
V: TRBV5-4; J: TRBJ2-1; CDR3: ASSSPGVGNEQF
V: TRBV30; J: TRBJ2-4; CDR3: AWRAPGLNIQY
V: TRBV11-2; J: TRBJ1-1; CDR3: ASSARDSSTEAF
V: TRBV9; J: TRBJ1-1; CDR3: ASSVDRGRNTEAF
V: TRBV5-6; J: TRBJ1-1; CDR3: ASSLPRMNTEAF
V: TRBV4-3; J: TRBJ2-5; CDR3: ASSQGLEYQETQY
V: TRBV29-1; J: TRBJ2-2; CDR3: SVEALRNGGPGELF
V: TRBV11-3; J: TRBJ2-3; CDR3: ASSLATGTDTQY
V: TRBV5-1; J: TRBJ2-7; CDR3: ASSLPTGSSYEQY
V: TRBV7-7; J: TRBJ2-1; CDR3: ASSSTSGIYNEQF
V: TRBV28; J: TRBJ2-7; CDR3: ASSLFERRYEQY
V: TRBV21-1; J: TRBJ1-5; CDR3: ASSKPIDSVHNQPQH
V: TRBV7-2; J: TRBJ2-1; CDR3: ASSLGPSGRYNEQF
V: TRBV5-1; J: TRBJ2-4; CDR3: ASSLDLPKNIQY
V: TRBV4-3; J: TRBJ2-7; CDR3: ASSQDRGGSPYEQY
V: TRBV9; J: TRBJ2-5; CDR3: ASSNRGFEQETQY
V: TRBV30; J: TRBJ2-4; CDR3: AWSGGRVDIQY
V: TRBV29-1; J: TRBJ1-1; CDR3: SVEVAALNTEAF
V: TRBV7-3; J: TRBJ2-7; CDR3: ASSLGLAEFYEQY
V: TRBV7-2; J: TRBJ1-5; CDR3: ASSLGGHLNQPQH
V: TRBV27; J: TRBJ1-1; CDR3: ASSPMTGLNTEAF